This entry describes one T cell receptor beta chain. What it recognizes is unknown. TCRdb's table, derived via immunoSEQ multiplex PCR, lists solely in-frame clones and lacks some. Of around 10,000 clones listed, around 83% were seen once; the top ten hold around 4.9%. The data originate from a study of immune evolution from preneoplasia to lung adenocarcinoma. Study background: HLA loss of heterozygosity: 7% AIS, about 15% MIA, roughly 35% ADC, none AAH. Study results and caveats: T cell clonality was higher in KRAS-mutant than EGFR-mutant or wild-type nodules. Top clone frequencies peaked in normal lung, apparently declining through invasive adenocarcinoma.

Germline-derived CDR1 and CDR2 are SGHTA and FQGNSA. The CDR3 is 15 residues long. J was trimmed by 3 bases and V by 1 base; bases with no gene match: 4. Sequenced input: FFPE minimally invasive lung adenocarcinoma tissue. V and J are TRBV7-2 and TRBJ2-7; 9 nucleotides agree with TRBD2. This clonotype was sampled from a person aged 70 to 80 with lung adenocarcinoma. Some clones in this sample may be carry-over from other donors' samples. The CDR3 region has the DNA TGTGCCAGCAGCTTAGATGCGACTAGCGGCTACGAGCAGTACTTC. This translates into CASSLDATSGYEQYF.